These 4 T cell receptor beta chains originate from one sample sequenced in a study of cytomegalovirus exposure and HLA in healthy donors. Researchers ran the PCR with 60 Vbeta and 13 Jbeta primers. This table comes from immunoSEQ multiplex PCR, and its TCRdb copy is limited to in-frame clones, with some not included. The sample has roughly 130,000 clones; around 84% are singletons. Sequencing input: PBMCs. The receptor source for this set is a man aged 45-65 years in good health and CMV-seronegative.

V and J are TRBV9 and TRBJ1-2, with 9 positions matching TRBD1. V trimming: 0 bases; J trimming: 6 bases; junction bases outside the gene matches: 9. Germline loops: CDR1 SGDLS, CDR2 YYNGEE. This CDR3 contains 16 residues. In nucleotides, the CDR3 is TGTGCCAGCAGCGTAGCCCCGGACAGGGGAGGCGATGGCTACACCTTC. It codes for CASSVAPDRGGDGYTF.

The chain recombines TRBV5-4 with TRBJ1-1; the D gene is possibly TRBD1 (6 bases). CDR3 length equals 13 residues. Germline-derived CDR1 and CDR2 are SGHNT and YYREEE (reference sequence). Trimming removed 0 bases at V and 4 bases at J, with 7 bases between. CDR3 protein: CASSLGGGTEAFF. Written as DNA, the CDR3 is TGTGCCAGCAGCTTGGGAGGGGGCACTGAAGCTTTCTTT.

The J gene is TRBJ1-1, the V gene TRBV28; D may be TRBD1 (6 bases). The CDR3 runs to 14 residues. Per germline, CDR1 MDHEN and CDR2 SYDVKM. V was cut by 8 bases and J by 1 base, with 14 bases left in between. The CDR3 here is CASHGGARNTEAFF. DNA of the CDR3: TGTGCCAGCCACGGGGGGGCTAGGAACACTGAAGCTTTCTTT.

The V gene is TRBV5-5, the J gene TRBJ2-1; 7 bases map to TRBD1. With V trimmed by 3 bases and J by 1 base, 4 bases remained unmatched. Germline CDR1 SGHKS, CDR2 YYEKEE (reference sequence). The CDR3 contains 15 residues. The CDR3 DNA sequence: TGTGCCAGCAGCTGGACGACAGGGTCCTACAATGAGCAGTTCTTC. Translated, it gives CASSWTTGSYNEQFF.